Many counts were recorded for the clone carrying this T cell receptor (beta chain). Its antigen is currently unknown. Template switching created a universal primer site, and the cDNA included unique molecular identifiers. TCRdb re-derived calls from the 5' RACE reads in MiXCR, one entry per CDR3 protein. Found here are hundreds of thousands of distinct CDR3 sequences, 9% to 15% of them singletons; the top ten hold around 1.5%. V shed 5 bases and J shed 4 bases, with 10 bases lying between them. The CDR3 sequence is 14 residues long. Germline loops: CDR1 SGHRS, CDR2 YFSETQ. This specimen belongs to a study of identical twins. Study results and caveats: There were fewer insertions in abundant cord blood beta clonotypes, but memory repertoires showed no such pattern. In beta out-of-frame sequences, the excess sharing between twins was weaker.

These data are also associated with another study on yellow fever vaccine responses in identical twins. That publication notes: Twins reportedly appeared to share part of their vaccine T cell response while keeping part individual.

The sample taken for sequencing was PBMCs. This rearrangement joins TRBV5-1 to TRBJ1-6; no definite D call. The clonotype originates from a woman between 18 and 29 years old in good health. CDR3 protein: CASRRQDYNSPLHF. The CDR3 nucleotides read TGCGCCAGCAGAAGGCAGGATTATAATTCACCCCTCCACTTT. Filled out from reference TRBV5-1 and TRBJ1-6, the complete variable domain reads KAGVTQTPRYLIKTRGQQVTLSCSPISGHRSVSWYQQTPGQGLQFLFEYFSETQRNKGNFPGRFSGRQFSNSRSEMNVSTLELGDSALYLCASRRQDYNSPLHFGNGTRLTVT.